A single sample gave rise to the 12 T cell receptor beta chains below, sequenced in a study of T cell repertoires in cytomegalovirus infection. TCRdb reprocessed the reads with MiXCR, giving one entry per CDR3 protein. The data show about 460,000 distinct CDR3 sequences, 10% to 12% seen once. Source material: PBMCs. These receptors originate from a human donor in good health (CMV status not recorded). Some clones in this sample may be carry-over from other donors' samples.

This clonotype was detected a few times. J is TRBJ2-5 and V is TRBV28; tentative D call: TRBD2 (5 bases). The germline CDR1 and CDR2 sequences are MDHEN and SYDVKM. The CDR3 runs 15 residues. Trimming removed 2 bases at V and 2 bases at J, with 12 bases between. CDR3 loop: CASSLRVEGQETQYF. The DNA of the CDR3 is TGTGCCAGCAGTTTACGGGTTGAGGGACAAGAGACCCAGTACTTC.

This clonotype was recorded at least ten times. This sequence joins TRBV14 and TRBJ1-1; D gene ambiguous. Germline V CDR1 and CDR2: SGHDN, FVKESK. The CDR3 totals 16 residues. With 1 base removed from V and 5 bases from J, the gap between germline ends came to 17 bases. The CDR3 bases are TGTGCCAGCAGCCAAGTGATTGTGAGGATGGGTACTGAAGCTTTCTTT. This gives the protein CASSQVIVRMGTEAFF.

The chain employs TRBV7-4 and TRBJ1-1; possibly TRBD1 for D (5 bases). Germline V lookup: CDR1 SGHVT, CDR2 SQSDAQ. The V gene lost 5 bases and the J gene lost 6 bases, with 13 bases spanning the gap. This CDR3 has 13 residues. In DNA, the CDR3 is TGTGCCAGCAGCCCAGGACATCTACCTGAAGCTTTCTTT. Translation gives CASSPGHLPEAFF.

The rearrangement links TRBV28 to TRBJ1-2; unclear D gene. The CDR3 has 13 amino acids. V lost 4 bases and J lost 8, with 14 bases in between. CDR1 and CDR2 (germline): MDHEN, SYDVKM. Here the CDR3 DNA reads TGTGCCAGCAGTTCCCGGGTTGGTGGCGGCTACACCTTC. It yields the protein CASSSRVGGGYTF.

This clonotype appeared many times. V and J are TRBV20-1 and TRBJ2-7, with 9 bases that match TRBD1. Germline V gene lookup returns CDR1 DFQATT and CDR2 SNEGSKA (reference sequence). The CDR3 is 15 residues long. The V segment lost 6 bases and the J segment 7 bases; nucleotides outside the gene matches: 16. In nucleotides, the CDR3 is TGCAGTGCCCTGATTAAAGGGACAGGGAGGGGTGAGCAGTACTTC. Translating it yields CSALIKGTGRGEQYF.

This clonotype was found many times. V gene TRBV7-3 combines with J gene TRBJ2-5; the match to TRBD2 covers 7 bases. Germline V CDR1 and CDR2: SGHTA, FQGTGA. J lost 2 bases, V lost 5 bases, and 11 bases had no gene match. This CDR3 is 16 amino acids long. The CDR3, as DNA: TGTGCCAGCAGCCCCAACCCCTCAGCGGGGCAAGAGACCCAGTACTTC. The encoded protein is CASSPNPSAGQETQYF. Looking up the rest from reference TRBV7-3 and TRBJ2-5 gives the full variable domain: GAGVSQTPSNKVTEKGKYVELRCDPISGHTALYWYRQSLGQGPEFLIYFQGTGAADDSGLPNDRFFAVRPEGSVSTLKIQRTERGDSAVYLCASSPNPSAGQETQYFGPGTRLLVL.

This clonotype was observed a few times. The chain couples TRBV6-1 to TRBJ2-7; perhaps TRBD2 as D (6 bases). The length of the CDR3 is 14 residues. Germline V gene lookup returns CDR1 MNHNS and CDR2 SASEGT. V dropped 1 base and J dropped 3 bases, with 10 bases sitting between them. CDR3 amino acids: CASSEVGGDYEQYF. The CDR3 DNA follows: TGTGCCAGCAGTGAAGTCGGGGGAGACTACGAGCAGTACTTC.

Many counts were recorded for this clonotype. V is TRBV7-9 and J is TRBJ1-2, with no clear D. Trimming removed 5 bases from V and 5 bases from J, with 15 bases in between. The CDR3 length is 14 residues. Looked up from germline, CDR1 is SEHNR and CDR2 is FQNEAQ (reference sequence). The DNA for the CDR3 is TGTGCCAGCAGCCATACATTCGACGATTATGGCTACACCTTC. Its translation is CASSHTFDDYGYTF.

This clonotype has ten or more counts. This chain uses TRBV6-5 with TRBJ2-3; TRBD2 matches 9 bases. Trimming took 2 bases from V and 5 from J; bases not matched to a gene: 8. The CDR3 length is 16 residues. CDR1 MNHEY and CDR2 SVGAGI come from the germline V gene. CDR3 bases: TGTGCCAGCAGTTACGGTAGTAGCGGGAGACAAGATACGCAGTATTTT. It yields the protein CASSYGSSGRQDTQYF.

The chain links TRBV12-3 or TRBV12-4 to TRBJ1-4; TRBD1 is a possible D gene (5 bases). The V gene lost 0 bases and the J gene lost 7 bases, with 12 bases spanning the gap. This CDR3 has 15 residues. The CDR3 region has the DNA TGTGCCAGCAGTTTAGCGGCAGGGCAAGGTGAAAAACTGTTTTTT. This encodes CASSLAAGQGEKLFF.

Written as DNA, the CDR3 is TGCAGCGTTGCGACAGAGAACACTGAAGCTTTCTTT. Protein product: CSVATENTEAFF. This chain links TRBV29-1 with TRBJ1-1; a possible D gene is TRBD1 (5 bases). Germline lookup yields CDR1 SQVTM and CDR2 ANQGSEA. V was cut by 4 bases and J by 1 base, with 7 bases left in between. This CDR3 spans 12 amino acids.

This clonotype showed up many times. V gene TRBV7-9 combines with J gene TRBJ2-7; TRBD2 matches at 7 bases. The V gene's germline CDR1 is SEHNR and CDR2 FQNEAQ (reference sequence). V shed 1 base, J shed 3 bases, and the junction held 6 bases outside the gene matches. CDR3 length: 15 amino acids. The CDR3 DNA sequence: TGTGCCAGCAGCTTAGTCTCGGCTAGCGGCTACGAGCAGTACTTC. Its protein product is CASSLVSASGYEQYF. The full variable domain, with the rest looked up from reference TRBV7-9 and TRBJ2-7, is DTGVSQNPRHKITKRGQNVTFRCDPISEHNRLYWYRQTLGQGPEFLTYFQNEAQLEKSRLLSDRFSAERPKGSFSTLEIQRTEQGDSAMYLCASSLVSASGYEQYFGPGTRLTVT.